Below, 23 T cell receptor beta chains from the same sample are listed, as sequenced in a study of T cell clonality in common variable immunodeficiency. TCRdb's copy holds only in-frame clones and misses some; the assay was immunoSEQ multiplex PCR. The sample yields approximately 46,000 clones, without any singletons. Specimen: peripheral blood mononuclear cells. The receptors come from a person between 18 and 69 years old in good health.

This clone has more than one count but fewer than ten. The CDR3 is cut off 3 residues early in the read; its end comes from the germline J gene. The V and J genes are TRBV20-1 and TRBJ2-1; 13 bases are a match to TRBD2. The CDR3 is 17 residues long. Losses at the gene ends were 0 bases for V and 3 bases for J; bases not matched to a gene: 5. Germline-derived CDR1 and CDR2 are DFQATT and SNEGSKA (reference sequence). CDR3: CSARDSTSGGVYNEQFF. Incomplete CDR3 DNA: TGCAGTGCTAGAGATAGTACTAGCGGGGGGGTCTACAATGAG.

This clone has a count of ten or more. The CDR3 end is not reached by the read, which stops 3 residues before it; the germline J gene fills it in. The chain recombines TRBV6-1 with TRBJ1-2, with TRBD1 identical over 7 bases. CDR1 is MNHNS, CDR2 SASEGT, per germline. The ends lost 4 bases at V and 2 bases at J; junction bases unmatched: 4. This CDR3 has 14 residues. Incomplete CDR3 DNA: TGTGCCAGCAGTGGAGACAGGGTGAACTATGGC. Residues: CASSGDRVNYG. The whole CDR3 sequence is CASSGDRVNYGYTF.

CDR3 sequence reads: CASSSQGAAYEQYF. Incomplete CDR3 DNA: TGTGCCAGCAGCTCACAGGGGGCGGCCTACGAG. The genes are TRBV7-9 and TRBJ2-7; 9 bases agree with TRBD1. The sequence runs out 3 residues before the end of the CDR3; the remainder is reconstructed from the germline J gene. CDR1 and CDR2 (germline): SEHNR, FQNEAQ (reference sequence). V shed 4 bases and J 2 bases; nucleotides not matched to a gene: 3. The CDR3 totals 14 residues. The complete variable domain, with remaining parts taken from reference TRBV7-9 and TRBJ2-7, reads DTGVSQNPRHKITKRGQNVTFRCDPISEHNRLYWYRQTLGQGPEFLTYFQNEAQLEKSRLLSDRFSAERPKGSFSTLEIQRTEQGDSAMYLCASSSQGAAYEQYFGPGTRLTVT.

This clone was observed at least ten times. CDR3 DNA, as far as it was read: TGCGCCAGCAGCTGGGGGGACCAAGAGACC. Protein sequence: CASSWGDQET. The entire CDR3 reads CASSWGDQETQYF. The chain recombines TRBV5-1 with TRBJ2-5; D might be TRBD2 (6 bases). The CDR3 end is not reached by the read, which stops 3 residues before it; the germline J gene fills it in. CDR3 length: 13 amino acids. The V end lost 3 bases, the J end lost 0 bases, and 6 bases lay between the germline ends. CDR1 is SGHRS and CDR2 is YFSETQ in the germline V gene.

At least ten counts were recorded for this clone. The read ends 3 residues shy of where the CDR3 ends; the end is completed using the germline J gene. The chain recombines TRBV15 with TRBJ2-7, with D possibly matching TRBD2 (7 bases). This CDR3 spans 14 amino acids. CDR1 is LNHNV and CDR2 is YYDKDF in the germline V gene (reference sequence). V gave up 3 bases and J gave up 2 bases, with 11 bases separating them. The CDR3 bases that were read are TGTGCCACCAGCAGTGGGGGGGCCCCCTACGAG. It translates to CATSSGGAPYE. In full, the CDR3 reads CATSSGGAPYEQYF.

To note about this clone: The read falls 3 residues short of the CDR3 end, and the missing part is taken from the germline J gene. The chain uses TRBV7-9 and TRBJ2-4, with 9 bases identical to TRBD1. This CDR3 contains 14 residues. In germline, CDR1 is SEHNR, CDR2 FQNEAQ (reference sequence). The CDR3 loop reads CASSPGQGLYGQYF. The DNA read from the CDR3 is TGTGCCAGCAGCCCGGGACAGGGACTATATGGT.

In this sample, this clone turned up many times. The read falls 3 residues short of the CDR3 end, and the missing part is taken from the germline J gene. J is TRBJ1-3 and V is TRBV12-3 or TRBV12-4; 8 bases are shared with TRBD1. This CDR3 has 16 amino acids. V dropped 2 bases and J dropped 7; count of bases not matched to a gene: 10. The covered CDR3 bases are TGTGCCAGCAGTTTATGGGCAGGGGGCGCGTCGAACACC. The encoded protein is CASSLWAGGASNT. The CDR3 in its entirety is CASSLWAGGASNTIYF.

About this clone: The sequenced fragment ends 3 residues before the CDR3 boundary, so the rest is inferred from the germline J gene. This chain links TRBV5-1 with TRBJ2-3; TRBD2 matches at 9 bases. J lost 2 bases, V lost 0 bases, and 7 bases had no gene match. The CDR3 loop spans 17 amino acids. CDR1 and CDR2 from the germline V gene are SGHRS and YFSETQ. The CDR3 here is CASSLAFGGGATDTQYF. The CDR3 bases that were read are TGCGCCAGCAGCTTGGCGTTTGGCGGGGGGGCCACAGATACG.

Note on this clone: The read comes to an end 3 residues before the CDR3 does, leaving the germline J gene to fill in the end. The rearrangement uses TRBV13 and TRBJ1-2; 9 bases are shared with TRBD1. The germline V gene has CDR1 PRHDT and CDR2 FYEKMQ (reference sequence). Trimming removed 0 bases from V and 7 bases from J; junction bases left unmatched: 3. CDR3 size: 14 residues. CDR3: CASSLGRDRAGYTF. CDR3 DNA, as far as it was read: TGTGCCAGCAGCTTAGGCAGGGACAGGGCTGGC. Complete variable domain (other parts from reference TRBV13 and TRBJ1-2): AAGVIQSPRHLIKEKRETATLKCYPIPRHDTVYWYQQGPGQDPQFLISFYEKMQSDKGSIPDRFSAQQFSDYHSELNMSSLELGDSALYFCASSLGRDRAGYTFGSGTRLTVV.

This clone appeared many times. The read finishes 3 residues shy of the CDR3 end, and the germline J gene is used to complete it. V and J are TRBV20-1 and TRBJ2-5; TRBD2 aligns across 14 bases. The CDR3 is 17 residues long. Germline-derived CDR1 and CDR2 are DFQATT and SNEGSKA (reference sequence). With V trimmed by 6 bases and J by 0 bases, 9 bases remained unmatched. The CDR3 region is CSALGLAGGPYQETQYF. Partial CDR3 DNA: TGCAGTGCACTCGGACTAGCGGGGGGACCCTACCAAGAGACC.

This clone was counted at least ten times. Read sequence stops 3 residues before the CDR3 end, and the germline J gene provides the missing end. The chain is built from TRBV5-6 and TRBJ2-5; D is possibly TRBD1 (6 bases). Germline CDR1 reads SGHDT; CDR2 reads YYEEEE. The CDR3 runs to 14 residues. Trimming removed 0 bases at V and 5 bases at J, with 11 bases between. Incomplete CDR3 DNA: TGTGCCAGCAGCTTGGCCACAGGGATGGAGACC. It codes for CASSLATGMET. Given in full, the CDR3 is CASSLATGMETQYF.

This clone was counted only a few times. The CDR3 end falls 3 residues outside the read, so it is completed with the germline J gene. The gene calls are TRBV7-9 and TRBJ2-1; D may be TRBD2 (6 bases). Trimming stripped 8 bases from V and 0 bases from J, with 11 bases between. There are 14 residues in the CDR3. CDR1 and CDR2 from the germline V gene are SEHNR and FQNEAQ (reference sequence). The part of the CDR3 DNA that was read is TGTGCCAGCGCTCTGACTAGCTCCTACAATGAG. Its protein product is CASALTSSYNE. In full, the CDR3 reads CASALTSSYNEQFF.

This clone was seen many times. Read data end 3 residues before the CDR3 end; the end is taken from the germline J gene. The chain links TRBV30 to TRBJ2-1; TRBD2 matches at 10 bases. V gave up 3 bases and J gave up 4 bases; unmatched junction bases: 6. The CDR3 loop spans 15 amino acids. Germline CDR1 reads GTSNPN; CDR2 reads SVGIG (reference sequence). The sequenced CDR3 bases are TGTGCCTGGAGCCTTAGCGGGGGGCCGTACAATGAG. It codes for CAWSLSGGPYNE. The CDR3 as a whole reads CAWSLSGGPYNEQFF.

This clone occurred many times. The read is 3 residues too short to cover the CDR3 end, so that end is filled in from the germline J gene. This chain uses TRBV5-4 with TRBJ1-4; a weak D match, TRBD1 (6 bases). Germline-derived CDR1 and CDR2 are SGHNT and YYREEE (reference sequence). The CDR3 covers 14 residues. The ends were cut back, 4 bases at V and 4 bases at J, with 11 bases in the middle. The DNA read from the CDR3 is TGTGCCAGCAGCCAGGACAGTATTAATGAAAAA. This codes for CASSQDSINEK. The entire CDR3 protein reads CASSQDSINEKLFF.

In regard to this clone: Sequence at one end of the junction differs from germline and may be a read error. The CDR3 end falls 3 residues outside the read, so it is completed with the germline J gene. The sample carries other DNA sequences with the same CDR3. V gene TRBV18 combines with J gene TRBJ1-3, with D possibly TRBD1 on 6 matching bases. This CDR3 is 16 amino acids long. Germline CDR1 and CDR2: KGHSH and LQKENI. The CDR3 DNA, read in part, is TGTGCCAGCTCACTTTCCGAACAGGGCTCTGGAAACACA. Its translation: CASSLSEQGSGNT. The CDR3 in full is CASSLSEQGSGNTIYF.

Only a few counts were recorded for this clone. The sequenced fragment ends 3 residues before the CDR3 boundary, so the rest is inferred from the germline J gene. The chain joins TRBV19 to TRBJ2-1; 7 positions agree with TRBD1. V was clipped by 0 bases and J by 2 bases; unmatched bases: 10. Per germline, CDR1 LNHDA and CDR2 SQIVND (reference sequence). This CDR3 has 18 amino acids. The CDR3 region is CASSIEGGTRRPYNEQFF. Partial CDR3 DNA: TGTGCCAGTAGTATAGAAGGGGGCACCCGGAGGCCCTACAATGAG.

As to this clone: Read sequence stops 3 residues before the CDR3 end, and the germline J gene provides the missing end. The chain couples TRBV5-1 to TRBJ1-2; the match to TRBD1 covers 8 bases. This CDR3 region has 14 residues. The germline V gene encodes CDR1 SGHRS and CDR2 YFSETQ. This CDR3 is CASSLGQGANDYTF. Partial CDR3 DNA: TGCGCCAGCAGCTTAGGGCAGGGGGCGAACGAC.

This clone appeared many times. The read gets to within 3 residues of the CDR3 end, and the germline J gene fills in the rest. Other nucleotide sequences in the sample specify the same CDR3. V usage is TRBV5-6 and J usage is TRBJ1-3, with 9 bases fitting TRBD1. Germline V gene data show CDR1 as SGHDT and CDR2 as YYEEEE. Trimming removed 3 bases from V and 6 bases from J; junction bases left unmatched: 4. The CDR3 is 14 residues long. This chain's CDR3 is CASSYGTGTNTIYF. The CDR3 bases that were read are TGTGCCAGCAGCTACGGGACAGGGACAAACACC.

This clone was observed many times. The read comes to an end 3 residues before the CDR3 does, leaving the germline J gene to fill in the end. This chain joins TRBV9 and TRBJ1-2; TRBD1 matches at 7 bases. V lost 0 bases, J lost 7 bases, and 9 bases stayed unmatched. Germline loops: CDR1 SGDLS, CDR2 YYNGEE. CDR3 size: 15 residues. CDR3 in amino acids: CASSVVGTSGGGYTF. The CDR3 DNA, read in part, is TGTGCCAGCAGCGTAGTTGGGACTTCAGGGGGTGGC.

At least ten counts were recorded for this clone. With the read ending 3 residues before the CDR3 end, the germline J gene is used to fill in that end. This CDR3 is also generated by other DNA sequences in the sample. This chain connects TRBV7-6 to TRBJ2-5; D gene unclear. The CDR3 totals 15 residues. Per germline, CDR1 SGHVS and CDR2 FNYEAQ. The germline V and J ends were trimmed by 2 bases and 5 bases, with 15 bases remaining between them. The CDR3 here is CASSLSHSSIETQYF. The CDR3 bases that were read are TGTGCCAGCAGCTTATCTCACAGTTCGATCGAGACC.

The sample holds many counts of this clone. CDR3 DNA, as far as it was read: TGTGCCAGTAGTATCGTGTTTCGGGCCGGGGCTAACTATGGC. Its translation: CASSIVFRAGANYG. The whole CDR3 sequence is CASSIVFRAGANYGYTF. The rearrangement uses TRBV19 and TRBJ1-2; no firm D call. Read coverage stops 3 residues before the CDR3 terminus; the germline J gene supplies the remainder. Trimming took 3 bases from V and 0 from J, leaving 17 bases between them. Per the germline V gene, CDR1 is LNHDA and CDR2 is SQIVND (reference sequence). The CDR3 consists of 17 residues.

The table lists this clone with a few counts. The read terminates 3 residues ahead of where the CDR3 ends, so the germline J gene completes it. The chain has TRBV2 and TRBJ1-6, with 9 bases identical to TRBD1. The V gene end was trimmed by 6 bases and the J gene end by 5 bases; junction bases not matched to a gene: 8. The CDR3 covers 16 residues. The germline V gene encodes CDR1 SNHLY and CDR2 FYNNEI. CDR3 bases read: TGTGCCAGCAGCCTGGACAGGGGATCAGATAATTCACCC. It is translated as CASSLDRGSDNSP. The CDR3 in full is CASSLDRGSDNSPLHF.

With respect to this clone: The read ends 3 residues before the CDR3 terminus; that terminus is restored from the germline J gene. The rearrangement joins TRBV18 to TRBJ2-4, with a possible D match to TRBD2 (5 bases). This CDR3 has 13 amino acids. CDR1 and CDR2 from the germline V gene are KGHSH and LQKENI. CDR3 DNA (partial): TGTGCCAGCACCCCGCGGGTCGACTATGGT. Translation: CASTPRVDYG. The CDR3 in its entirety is CASTPRVDYGQYF.